This T cell receptor beta chain was sequenced during a study of T cells after yellow fever vaccination. Study context: Preparation used SMART-Seq v4 Ultra Low Input for the low-cell-number fractions.

For TCR, cDNA came from 5'RACE template switching, which added a universal primer site and UMIs. TCRdb re-called the 5' RACE reads through MiXCR, storing one row per CDR3 protein. The table shows roughly 250,000 distinct CDR3 sequences, with over 10% occurring only once. Unmatched junction bases numbered 5, after V lost 5 bases and J lost 6 bases. CDR1 and CDR2 from the germline V gene are SGHRS and YFSETQ. The CDR3 runs 13 residues. Only a few counts were recorded for this clonotype. The V and J genes are TRBV5-1 and TRBJ2-5; 9 bases are a match to TRBD1. The material sequenced was CD4+ T cells sorted from PBMCs, taken 45 days after the yellow fever booster vaccination. This receptor was taken from a man aged 25 to 40 who received the YFV17D yellow fever vaccine. CDR3 DNA sequence: TGCGCCAGCAGTGGGACAGGGAGTCAGACCCAGTACTTC. This codes for CASSGTGSQTQYF.